The 21 T cell receptor beta chains in this list originate from one sample, sequenced in a study of blood T cell repertoires in COVID-19. Clones were read by immunoSEQ multiplex PCR, and TCRdb kept only the in-frame ones, dropping some. The sample lists some 160,000 clones, 80% to 90% occurring once. The specimen sequenced was peripheral blood. The source is a woman between 55 and 75 years old with active COVID-19.

This chain connects TRBV9 to TRBJ1-1; D is perhaps TRBD1 (5 bases). CDR1 SGDLS and CDR2 YYNGEE come from the germline V gene. V was trimmed by 0 bases and J by 8 bases, leaving 20 bases between them. CDR3 length: 16 amino acids. DNA of the CDR3: TGTGCCAGCAGCGTAGACCCCTTACCGGGAGGGACGGAAGCTTTCTTT. Amino acids: CASSVDPLPGGTEAFF.

The chain is built from TRBV28 and TRBJ2-7; 8 nucleotides match TRBD1. CDR1 and CDR2 from the germline V gene are MDHEN and SYDVKM. V lost 5 bases and J lost 3; bases outside the gene matches: 9. This CDR3 comprises 15 residues. The chain's CDR3 is CASSIDRGRNYEQYF. In DNA, the CDR3 is TGTGCCAGCAGTATAGACAGGGGACGTAACTACGAGCAGTACTTC.

The chain joins TRBV19 to TRBJ1-3; TRBD1 matches 9 bases. V lost 6 bases, J lost 2 bases, and 8 bases stayed unmatched. Germline assignment: CDR1 LNHDA and CDR2 SQIVND (reference sequence). This CDR3 comprises 16 residues. CDR3 protein: CASSPLGQGPGNTIYF. CDR3 nucleotide sequence: TGTGCCAGTAGCCCCCTGGGACAGGGACCTGGAAACACCATATATTTT.

This clone turned up a few times. The J gene is TRBJ1-5, the V gene TRBV5-5, with 7 bases fitting TRBD1. CDR3 length equals 14 residues. The germline gives CDR1 SGHKS, CDR2 YYEKEE (reference sequence). Trimming removed 4 bases from V and 4 bases from J; junction bases left unmatched: 5. The CDR3 region has the DNA TGTGCCAGCAGCACGGGACAGCCGAATCAGCCCCAGCATTTT. It codes for CASSTGQPNQPQHF.

V gene TRBV7-6 combines with J gene TRBJ2-7, with D maybe TRBD2 (5 bases). The germline gives CDR1 SGHVS, CDR2 FNYEAQ. The CDR3 consists of 13 residues. The V and J ends lost 3 bases and 6 bases respectively, with 12 bases between them. The CDR3 protein is CASSFRRGSEQYF. For the CDR3, the DNA is TGTGCCAGCAGCTTCCGACGGGGATCCGAGCAGTACTTC.

As DNA, the CDR3 is TGTGCCAGCGGGGGGGACCATAAAAACATTCAGTACTTC. It translates to CASGGDHKNIQYF. V usage is TRBV9 and J usage is TRBJ2-4, with 7 nucleotides matching TRBD2. V lost 7 bases, J lost 4 bases, and 5 bases stayed unmatched. CDR1 and CDR2 from the germline V gene are SGDLS and YYNGEE. The CDR3 loop spans 13 amino acids.

This chain links TRBV4-2 with TRBJ2-3; 8 nucleotides match TRBD1. V lost 4 bases and J lost 0; bases outside the gene matches: 12. The CDR3 is made up of 18 amino acids. Germline CDR1 LGHNA, CDR2 YNFKEQ. CDR3 region: CASSLRRTGSTSTDTQYF. The DNA for the CDR3 is TGTGCCAGCAGCCTACGCAGGACAGGGAGCACTAGCACAGATACGCAGTATTTT.

J is TRBJ2-5 and V is TRBV3-1 (or the pseudogene TRBV3-2); perhaps TRBD2 as D (7 bases). Germline CDR1 LGHDT, CDR2 YNNKEL (reference sequence). Trimming cost V 6 bases and J 4 bases, with 15 bases left between them. The CDR3 runs 14 residues. Here the CDR3 reads CASSRGALRETQYF. CDR3 in DNA: TGTGCCAGCAGTCGGGGGGCCTTGCGAGAGACCCAGTACTTC.

V gene TRBV2 combines with J gene TRBJ2-1; D perhaps matches TRBD2 (5 bases). The CDR3 extends over 13 amino acids. CDR1 and CDR2 from the germline V gene are SNHLY and FYNNEI. Trimming took off 4 bases at V and 6 bases at J, with 10 bases between the two ends. This CDR3 reads CASSGYRGNEQFF. The CDR3 bases are TGTGCCAGCAGTGGCTACCGGGGCAATGAGCAGTTCTTC.

The CDR3 nucleotides read TGTGCCAGCAGCCCATCTGGCGGGGCGGGTGGCACAGATACGCAGTATTTT. It translates to CASSPSGGAGGTDTQYF. The V and J genes are TRBV7-2 and TRBJ2-3, with D possibly TRBD2 on 6 matching bases. This CDR3 is 17 amino acids long. The germline V gene encodes CDR1 SGHTA and CDR2 FQGNSA. The ends were cut back, 5 bases at V and 1 base at J, with 19 bases in the middle. Supplemented by reference TRBV7-2 and TRBJ2-3, the full variable domain reads GAGVSQSPSNKVTEKGKDVELRCDPISGHTALYWYRQSLGQGLEFLIYFQGNSAPDKSGLPSDRFSAERTGGSVSTLTIQRTQQEDSAVYLCASSPSGGAGGTDTQYFGPGTRLTVL.

The chain has TRBV7-2 and TRBJ1-1, with D possibly being TRBD1 (5 bases). The V gene lost 2 bases and the J gene lost 9 bases, with 13 bases spanning the gap. Per the germline V gene, CDR1 is SGHTA and CDR2 is FQGNSA. There are 13 residues in the CDR3. CDR3 amino acids: CASSLQGLRKAFF. In DNA form, the CDR3 reads TGTGCCAGCAGCTTACAGGGTCTGAGAAAAGCTTTCTTT. Full variable domain (remainder filled in from reference TRBV7-2 and TRBJ1-1): GAGVSQSPSNKVTEKGKDVELRCDPISGHTALYWYRQSLGQGLEFLIYFQGNSAPDKSGLPSDRFSAERTGGSVSTLTIQRTQQEDSAVYLCASSLQGLRKAFFGQGTRLTVV.

CDR3 sequence: CASSLRTVAGSGANVLTF. The CDR3 bases are TGTGCCAGCTCACTGAGGACCGTTGCGGGCTCTGGGGCCAACGTCCTGACTTTC. The gene calls are TRBV18 and TRBJ2-6; a possible D gene is TRBD2 (5 bases). CDR1 and CDR2 from the germline V gene are KGHSH and LQKENI. This CDR3 has 18 residues. V lost 4 bases and J 0 bases, leaving 16 bases between the germline ends. Variable domain in full (rest from reference TRBV18 and TRBJ2-6): NAGVMQNPRHLVRRRGQEARLRCSPMKGHSHVYWYRQLPEEGLKFMVYLQKENIIDESGMPKERFSAEFPKEGPSILRIQQVVRGDSAAYFCASSLRTVAGSGANVLTFGAGSRLTVL.

The chain has TRBV18 and TRBJ1-2; D possibly corresponds to TRBD1 (5 bases). Looked up from germline, CDR1 is KGHSH and CDR2 is LQKENI. V was pared by 4 bases and J by 4 bases, with 13 bases between. The CDR3 has 14 amino acids. The CDR3 DNA follows: TGTGCCAGCTCACGAGCGGCGGGGACCTATGGCTACACCTTC. This codes for CASSRAAGTYGYTF.

The CDR3 DNA is TGCGCCAGCAGCCAAGGTGCAAGGGGGCGCGTTGGCACTGAAGCTTTCTTT. The encoded protein is CASSQGARGRVGTEAFF. The chain carries TRBV4-1 and TRBJ1-1; 7 bases map to TRBD1. This CDR3 comprises 17 residues. The trim removed 1 base at V and 4 bases at J, leaving 12 bases unmatched. Germline V lookup: CDR1 MGHRA, CDR2 YSYEKL.

The CDR3 DNA is TGTGCCAGCAGTGATCTAGCGGGACGACCTAGCACAGATACGCAGTATTTT. It encodes CASSDLAGRPSTDTQYF. V usage is TRBV6-4 and J usage is TRBJ2-3; 9 nucleotides line up with TRBD2. Looked up from germline, CDR1 is MRHNA and CDR2 is SNTAGT. CDR3 length equals 17 residues. V lost 3 bases and J lost 0; bases outside the gene matches: 7.

The CDR3, as DNA: TGTGCCAGCAGCCGGACCGGGACAGGGACGGGCGAGCAGTACTTC. This encodes CASSRTGTGTGEQYF. This chain links TRBV28 with TRBJ2-7; 9 bases align to TRBD1. CDR3 length: 15 residues. CDR1 is MDHEN, CDR2 SYDVKM, per germline. The junction had 12 bases not matched to a gene; V was cut back by 6 bases and J by 6 bases.

The count of this clone is one. The chain has TRBV5-6 and TRBJ2-5; weak D call: TRBD1 (5 bases). V lost 7 bases and J lost 5, with 15 bases in between. Germline V CDR1 and CDR2: SGHDT, YYEEEE. CDR3 length: 13 amino acids. The CDR3 loop reads CASQDTPMETQYF. The DNA for the CDR3 is TGTGCCAGCCAGGACACCCCAATGGAGACCCAGTACTTC.

The chain combines TRBV11-2 with TRBJ2-1; the D is unclear. Deletions cut 3 bases from V and 9 bases from J, with 6 bases between. The CDR3 length is 11 residues. Germline loops: CDR1 SGHAT, CDR2 FQNNGV. CDR3 residues: CASSLTFEQFF. CDR3 in DNA: TGTGCCAGCAGCTTGACTTTTGAGCAGTTCTTC. Full variable domain (missing parts from reference TRBV11-2 and TRBJ2-1): EAGVAQSPRYKIIEKRQSVAFWCNPISGHATLYWYQQILGQGPKLLIQFQNNGVVDDSQLPKDRFSAERLKGVDSTLKIQPAKLEDSAVYLCASSLTFEQFFGPGTRLTVL.

This clone was seen only once. V gene TRBV9 combines with J gene TRBJ2-3; 7 nucleotides match TRBD2. Germline CDR1 and CDR2: SGDLS and YYNGEE. V dropped 0 bases and J dropped 1; count of bases not matched to a gene: 5. The CDR3 loop spans 16 amino acids. The CDR3 is CASSVDAGVRTDTQYF. The CDR3 DNA follows: TGTGCCAGCAGCGTAGATGCGGGAGTACGCACAGATACGCAGTATTTT.

This chain joins TRBV28 and TRBJ2-2; D remains ambiguous. Per the germline V gene, CDR1 is MDHEN and CDR2 is SYDVKM. This CDR3 comprises 12 residues. The V gene lost 5 bases and the J gene lost 5 bases, with 6 bases spanning the gap. The CDR3 DNA reads as TGTGCCAGCAGTCTCCAGACCGGGGAGCTGTTTTTT. Its protein is CASSLQTGELFF.

The rearrangement joins TRBV9 to TRBJ2-1, with TRBD2 matching over 8 bases. CDR1 SGDLS and CDR2 YYNGEE come from the germline V gene. The CDR3 runs to 15 residues. Trimming at V came to 3 bases and at J to 7 bases, leaving 9 bases not matched to a gene. This chain's CDR3 is CASSALAGTGNEQFF. In DNA, the CDR3 is TGTGCCAGCAGCGCTTTAGCGGGAACCGGGAATGAGCAGTTCTTC.